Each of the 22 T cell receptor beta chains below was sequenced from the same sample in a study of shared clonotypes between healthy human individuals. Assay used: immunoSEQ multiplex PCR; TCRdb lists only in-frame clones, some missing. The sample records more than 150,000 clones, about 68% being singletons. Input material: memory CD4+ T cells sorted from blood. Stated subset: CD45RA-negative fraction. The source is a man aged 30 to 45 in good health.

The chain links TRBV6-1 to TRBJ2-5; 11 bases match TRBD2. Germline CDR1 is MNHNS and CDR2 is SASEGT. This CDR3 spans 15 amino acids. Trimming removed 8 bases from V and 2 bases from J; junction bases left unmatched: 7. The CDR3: CASPPGLAVQETQYF. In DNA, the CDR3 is TGTGCCAGCCCGCCGGGACTAGCGGTACAAGAGACCCAGTACTTC.

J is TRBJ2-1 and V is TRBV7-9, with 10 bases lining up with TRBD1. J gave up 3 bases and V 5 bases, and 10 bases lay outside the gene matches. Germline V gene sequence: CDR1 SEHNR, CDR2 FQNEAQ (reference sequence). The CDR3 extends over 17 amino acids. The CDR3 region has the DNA TGTGCCAGCAGCCACTCCCCCCGGGACAGGGGCTACAATGAGCAGTTCTTC. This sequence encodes CASSHSPRDRGYNEQFF.

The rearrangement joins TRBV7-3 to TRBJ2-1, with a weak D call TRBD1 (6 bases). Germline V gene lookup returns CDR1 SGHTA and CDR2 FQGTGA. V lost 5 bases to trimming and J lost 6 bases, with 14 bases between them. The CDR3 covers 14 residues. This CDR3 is CASSPSRGGNEQFF. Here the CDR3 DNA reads TGTGCCAGCAGCCCTAGCAGGGGTGGCAATGAGCAGTTCTTC. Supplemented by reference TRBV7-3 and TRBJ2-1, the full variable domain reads GAGVSQTPSNKVTEKGKYVELRCDPISGHTALYWYRQSLGQGPEFLIYFQGTGAADDSGLPNDRFFAVRPEGSVSTLKIQRTERGDSAVYLCASSPSRGGNEQFFGPGTRLTVL.

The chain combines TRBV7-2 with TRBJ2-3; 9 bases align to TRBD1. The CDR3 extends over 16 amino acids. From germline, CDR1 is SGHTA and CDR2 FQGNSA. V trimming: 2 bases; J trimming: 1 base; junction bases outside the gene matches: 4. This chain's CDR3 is CASSLPTGGRTDTQYF. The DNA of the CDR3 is TGTGCCAGCAGCTTACCGACAGGGGGACGCACAGATACGCAGTATTTT.

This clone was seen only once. The CDR3 DNA is TGTGCCAGCAGCTTAGATTACGCGATCTACGAGCAGTACTTC. Protein: CASSLDYAIYEQYF. This rearrangement joins TRBV7-2 to TRBJ2-7; D unclear. CDR1 and CDR2 from the germline V gene are SGHTA and FQGNSA. Trimming removed 1 base from V and 3 bases from J, with 10 bases in between. There are 14 residues in the CDR3. Drawing the rest from reference TRBV7-2 and TRBJ2-7, the complete variable domain is GAGVSQSPSNKVTEKGKDVELRCDPISGHTALYWYRQSLGQGLEFLIYFQGNSAPDKSGLPSDRFSAERTGGSVSTLTIQRTQQEDSAVYLCASSLDYAIYEQYFGPGTRLTVT.

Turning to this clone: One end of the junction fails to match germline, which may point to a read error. CDR3 residues: CASSLVGAGPETQYF. CDR3 nucleotides: TGTGCTAGCAGCTTAGTAGGGGCCGGGCCTGAGACCCAGTACTTC. This chain links TRBV7-7 with TRBJ2-5; maybe TRBD1 (5 bases). This CDR3 is 15 amino acids long. CDR1 is SSHAT and CDR2 is FNYEAQ in the germline V gene (reference sequence).

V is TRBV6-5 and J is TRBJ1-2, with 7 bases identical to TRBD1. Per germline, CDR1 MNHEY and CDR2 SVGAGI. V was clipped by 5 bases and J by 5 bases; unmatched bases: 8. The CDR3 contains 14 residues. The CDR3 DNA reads TGTGCCAGCAGTGAGGGACAGTTCGGATATGGCTACACCTTC. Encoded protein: CASSEGQFGYGYTF.

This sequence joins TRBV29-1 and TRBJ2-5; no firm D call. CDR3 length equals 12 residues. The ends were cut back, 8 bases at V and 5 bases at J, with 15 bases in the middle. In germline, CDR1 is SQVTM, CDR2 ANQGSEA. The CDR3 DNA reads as TGCAGCTTCAGGAATCCCAGGGAGACCCAGTACTTC. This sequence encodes CSFRNPRETQYF.

The CDR3 DNA sequence: TGCGCCAGCAGCCAAAGGGGGGCTAGCGGGAGCGGTGAGCAGTTCTTC. This sequence encodes CASSQRGASGSGEQFF. V and J are TRBV4-3 and TRBJ2-1; TRBD2 matches at 10 bases. CDR3 size: 16 residues. J was trimmed by 9 bases and V by 2 bases; bases with no gene match: 10. Germline V gene lookup returns CDR1 LGHNA and CDR2 YSLEER.

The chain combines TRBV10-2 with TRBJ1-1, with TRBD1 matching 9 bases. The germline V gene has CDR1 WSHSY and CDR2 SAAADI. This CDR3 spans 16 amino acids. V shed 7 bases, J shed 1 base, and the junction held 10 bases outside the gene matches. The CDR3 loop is CASTRTGDNRNTEAFF. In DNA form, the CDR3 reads TGCGCCAGCACCCGGACAGGGGACAATAGGAACACTGAAGCTTTCTTT.

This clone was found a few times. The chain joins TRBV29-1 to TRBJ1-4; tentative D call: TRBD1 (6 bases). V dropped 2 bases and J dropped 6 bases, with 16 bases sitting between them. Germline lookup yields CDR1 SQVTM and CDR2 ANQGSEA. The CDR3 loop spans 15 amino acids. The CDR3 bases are TGCAGCGTTGAAATCGGGGCAGGGGAGGATGAAAAACTGTTTTTT. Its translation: CSVEIGAGEDEKLFF.

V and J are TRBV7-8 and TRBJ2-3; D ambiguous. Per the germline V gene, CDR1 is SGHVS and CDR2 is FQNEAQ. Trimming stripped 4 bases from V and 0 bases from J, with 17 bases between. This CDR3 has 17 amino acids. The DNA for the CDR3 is TGTGCCAGCAGCTACGACCCCCAGGCCCCAAGCACAGATACGCAGTATTTT. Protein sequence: CASSYDPQAPSTDTQYF.

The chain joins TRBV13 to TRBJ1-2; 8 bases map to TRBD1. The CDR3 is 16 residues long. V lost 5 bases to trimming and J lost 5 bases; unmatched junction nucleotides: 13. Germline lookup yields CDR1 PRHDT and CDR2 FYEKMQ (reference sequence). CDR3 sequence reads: CASSRRSGQGAYGYTF. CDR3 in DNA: TGTGCCAGCAGCCGAAGATCCGGCCAGGGGGCGTATGGCTACACCTTC.

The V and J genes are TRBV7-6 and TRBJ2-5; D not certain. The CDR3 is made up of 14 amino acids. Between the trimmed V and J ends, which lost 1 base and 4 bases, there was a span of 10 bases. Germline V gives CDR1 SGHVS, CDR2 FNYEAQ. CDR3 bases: TGTGCCAGCAGCTTAGGGTCGGTGGGAGAGACCCAGTACTTC. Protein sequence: CASSLGSVGETQYF.

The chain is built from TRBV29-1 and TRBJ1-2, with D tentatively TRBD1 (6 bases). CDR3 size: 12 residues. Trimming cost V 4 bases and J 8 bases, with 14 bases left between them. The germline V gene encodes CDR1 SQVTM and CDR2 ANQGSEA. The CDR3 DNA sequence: TGCAGCGTTGTGGTAGGGGGTTTGGGCTACACCTTC. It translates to CSVVVGGLGYTF.

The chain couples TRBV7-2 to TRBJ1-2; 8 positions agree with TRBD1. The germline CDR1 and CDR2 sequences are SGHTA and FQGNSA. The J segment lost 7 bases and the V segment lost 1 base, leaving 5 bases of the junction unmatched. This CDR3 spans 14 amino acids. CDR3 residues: CASSLGNRGFGYTF. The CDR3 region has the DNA TGTGCCAGCAGCTTAGGCAACAGGGGGTTTGGCTACACCTTC.

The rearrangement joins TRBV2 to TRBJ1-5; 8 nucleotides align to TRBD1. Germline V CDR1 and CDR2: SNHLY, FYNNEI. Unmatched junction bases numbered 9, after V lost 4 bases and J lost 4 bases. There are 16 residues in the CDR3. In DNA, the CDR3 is TGTGCCAGCAGTGTGCGCCTAGACAGGGGTAATCAGCCCCAGCATTTT. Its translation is CASSVRLDRGNQPQHF.

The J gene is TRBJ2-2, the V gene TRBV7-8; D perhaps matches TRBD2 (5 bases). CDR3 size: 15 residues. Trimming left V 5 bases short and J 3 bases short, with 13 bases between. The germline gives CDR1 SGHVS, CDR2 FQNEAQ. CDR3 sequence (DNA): TGTGCCAGCAGCGTGCTAGCCGCCGACACCGGGGAGCTGTTTTTT. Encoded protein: CASSVLAADTGELFF.

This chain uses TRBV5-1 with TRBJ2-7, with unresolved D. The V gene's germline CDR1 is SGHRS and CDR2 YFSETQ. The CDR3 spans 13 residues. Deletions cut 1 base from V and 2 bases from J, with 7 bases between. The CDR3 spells CASSLNGAYEQYF. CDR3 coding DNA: TGCGCCAGCAGCTTGAATGGGGCCTACGAGCAGTACTTC.

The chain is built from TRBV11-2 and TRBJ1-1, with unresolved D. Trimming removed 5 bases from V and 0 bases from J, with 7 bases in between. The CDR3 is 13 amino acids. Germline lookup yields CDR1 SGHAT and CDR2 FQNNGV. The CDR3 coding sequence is TGTGCCAGCAGCCTAAAAGTGAACACTGAAGCTTTCTTT. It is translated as CASSLKVNTEAFF.

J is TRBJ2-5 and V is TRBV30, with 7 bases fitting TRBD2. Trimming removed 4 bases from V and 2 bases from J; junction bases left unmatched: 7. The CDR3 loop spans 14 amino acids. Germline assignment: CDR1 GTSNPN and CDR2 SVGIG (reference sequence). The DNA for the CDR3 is TGTGCCTGGAACCTCGGACTAGGGCAAGAGACCCAGTACTTC. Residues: CAWNLGLGQETQYF.

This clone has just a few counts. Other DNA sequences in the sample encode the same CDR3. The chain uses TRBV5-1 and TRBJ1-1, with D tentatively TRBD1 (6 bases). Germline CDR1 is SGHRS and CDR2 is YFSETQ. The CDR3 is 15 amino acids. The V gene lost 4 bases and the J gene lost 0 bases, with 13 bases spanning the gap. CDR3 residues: CASSPRTDLNTEAFF. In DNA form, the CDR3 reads TGCGCCAGCAGCCCCCGGACAGATTTGAACACTGAAGCTTTCTTT.